Following are 2 T cell receptor beta chains from one sample sequenced in a study of OX40 agonist ivuxolimab in advanced cancers. Sequenced by immunoSEQ multiplex PCR; TCRdb stores in-frame clones only, minus some. In the table there are about 76,000 clones, 70% to 90% of which are singletons. The sequencing used CD4+ or CD8+ T cells sorted from blood, collected in a trial of the OX40 agonist ivuxolimab. These receptors were collected from an adult with an advanced solid tumor such as melanoma, head and neck, liver or kidney cancer.

The chain recombines TRBV7-9 with TRBJ1-1; D perhaps matches TRBD1 (6 bases). Trimming took off 5 bases at V and 1 base at J, with 8 bases between the two ends. Germline CDR1 is SEHNR and CDR2 is FQNEAQ (reference sequence). The CDR3 contains 13 residues. As DNA, the CDR3 is TGTGCCAGCAGCCGGGACACGAACACTGAAGCTTTCTTT. This translates into CASSRDTNTEAFF.

The table lists this clone with a count of one. The chain combines TRBV7-9 with TRBJ1-1; D is uncertain. Germline values: CDR1 SEHNR, CDR2 FQNEAQ (reference sequence). V was clipped by 2 bases and J by 1 base, with 5 bases between them. CDR3 size: 13 residues. CDR3 in amino acids: CASSLQENTEAFF. DNA for the CDR3: TGTGCCAGCAGCTTACAAGAGAACACTGAAGCTTTCTTT.